The sequence of this T cell receptor beta chain was determined in a study of shared clonotypes between healthy human individuals (dated by TCRdb to 2019 to 2021). Study-level background: Two women and three men aged 18 to 49 years were included in the cohort. For each donor, CD4 naive and CD4 memory were each run on three plates, CD8 naive on two plates, and CD8 memory on one plate. To estimate repertoire size and how much clonotype sharing occurs between individuals, the study deeply sequenced the blood TCR repertoires of about 5 healthy adults. To increase sequencing depth and limit assay-specific biases, TCR repertoire library preparation and sequencing were carried out by different laboratories using diverse techniques. Between about 0.9 and 10 billion PBMCs per donor were obtained by leukapheresis. Results the study describes overall, beyond this receptor: The genetic and exposure-history diversity represented was limited by the small number of donors. Larger estimated clonotype richness was generally found for naive subsets than for memory subsets. Rarefaction of sorted-subset datasets indicated incomplete sequencing despite the large sequencing depth. Pairwise subsampling led to the expectation that sequencing depth would affect the degree of clonotype sharing among donors. Only blood was sampled, and tissue TCR repertoires likely differ from those in blood. Around 5.4% of naive CD4, 3% to 3.5% of naive CD8, approximately 2.2% of memory CD4, and roughly 0.4% of memory CD8 clonotypes were shared across several donors. Compared with non-shared clonotypes, the clonotypes found in all four sorted-subset donors had higher generation probabilities.

CD8 naive samples consisted of CD45RO-negative cells that were positively selected for CCR7, yielding a CD45RA+CCR7+ population without TemRA cells. The donors were healthy, HIV-negative adults with no recently reported acute infections or vaccinations. Every donor was a Caucasian adult living in Nashville, Tennessee, USA. Blood was obtained by leukapheresis, after which PBMCs were separated by Ficoll-Histopaque density gradient centrifugation and cryopreserved in liquid nitrogen vapor phase. Analytical flow cytometry was used to check the purity and quantity of each magnetically sorted T cell population. Genomic DNA was isolated from every sorted fraction and measured by UV absorbance on a Nanodrop 2000c. The V end loses 5 bases and the J end loses 7 bases, and a stretch of 14 bases separates them. From a lookup of the germline V gene, CDR1 and CDR2 are SGHAT and FQNNGV. The CDR3 covers 14 residues, taking in both the cysteine and the phenylalanine. The read is trimmed to its CDR3 DNA, 42 bases read in frame from base 1.

TCR CDR3 regions were amplified from genomic DNA by multiplex PCR using the deep immunoSEQ assay. Genomic DNA extracted from each cell subset was distributed evenly over all wells of several immunoSEQ 96-well plates, and each plate served as one replicate. For sorted subsets, 150 to 250 ng genomic DNA, equal to tens of thousands of T cell genomes, was loaded into each replicate PCR. Purified libraries were measured with a Qubit 3.0 fluorometer, size-checked on a Bioanalyzer 2100, and measured again with the KAPA Library Quantification kit. A separate single-read 150-cycle Illumina NextSeq 550 flow cell was used to sequence each immunoSEQ 96-well plate. The published analysis was carried out like this. Because the immunoSEQ output included only junctional sequences and no quality scores, the filtering could not be the same as the filtering used for full-length reads. To assign V/J genes and CDR3, sequences were annotated against IMGT germline references using PyIR, a Python wrapper for IgBLAST v1.9. Any read was removed if the V/J assignment was weak (E-value above 1e-6), the CDR3 was missing, or the read contained stop codons, out-of-frame junctions, or ambiguous translated residues. V3J clonotypes were defined as sequences sharing an identical inferred V gene, J gene, and CDR3 amino acid sequence. Percentage overlap between repertoires was calculated by dividing the number of shared unique clonotypes by the size of the smaller repertoire. Richness of each repertoire was evaluated using RTK rarefaction, the Chao1 estimator, and Recon v2.1 estimates of unobserved clonotypes. For all TCRbeta clonotypes obtained by the gDNA method from several donors, generation probabilities were computed with OLGA. As stored in TCRdb, this immuneACCESS dataset retains in-frame rearrangements with V and J assigned. A fraction of the clones does not appear; measured against another copy, unresolved V genes explain less than half of the discrepancy, and the remainder lacks a known reason. V and J calls plus clone size are reproduced from that table; the DNA served to infer D and trimming. Within this sample are about 1,800,000 clones, with about 95% of them counted one time only. Approximately 1.2% of the sample comes from the top ten.

This clone was recorded once. Its antigen has not been determined. No much larger clone is present one base from it, and per-base qualities are unavailable. The TCR originated in a man younger than 35 in good health. The chain uses TRBV11-2 and TRBJ2-2, with no D gene named confidently. Sequencing used naive CD8+ T cells sorted from blood. The sample's cell subset or site, from its label and the paper: CD45RA+CCR7+. In nucleotide form, the sequence is TGTGCCAGCAGCCCTCCCCATTACAACGGGGAGCTGTTTTTT. Its coded protein is CASSPPHYNGELFF.